This TCR beta chain is from a study of blood T cell repertoires in COVID-19. Clones were read by immunoSEQ multiplex PCR, and TCRdb kept only the in-frame ones, dropping some. This sample carries roughly 520,000 clones, 85% to 90% of them seen once, and the ten largest clones take roughly 1.9%. In germline, CDR1 is SGHTA, CDR2 FQGNSA. Between the trimmed V and J ends, which lost 4 bases and 5 bases, there was a span of 14 bases. The length of the CDR3 is 14 residues. The sample comprised PBMCs or T cells enriched from blood (not recorded which). The chain uses TRBV7-2 and TRBJ2-5, with D possibly TRBD1 on 5 matching bases. The clonotype was recovered from a woman in her forties who had recovered from COVID-19. Here the CDR3 reads CASSSWEGAETQYF. Here the CDR3 DNA reads TGTGCCAGCAGCTCCTGGGAAGGGGCGGAGACCCAGTACTTC.